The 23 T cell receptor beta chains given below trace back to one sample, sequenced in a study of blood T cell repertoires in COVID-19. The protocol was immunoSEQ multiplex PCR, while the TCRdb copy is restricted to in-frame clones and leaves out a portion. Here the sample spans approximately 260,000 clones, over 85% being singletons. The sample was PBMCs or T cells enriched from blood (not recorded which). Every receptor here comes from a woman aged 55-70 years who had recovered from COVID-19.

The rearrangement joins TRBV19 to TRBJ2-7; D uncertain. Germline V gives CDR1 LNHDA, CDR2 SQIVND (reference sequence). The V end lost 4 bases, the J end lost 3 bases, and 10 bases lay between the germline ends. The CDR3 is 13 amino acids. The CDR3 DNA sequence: TGTGCCAGTAGTACCGTCCCCCGCTACGAGCAGTACTTC. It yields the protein CASSTVPRYEQYF.

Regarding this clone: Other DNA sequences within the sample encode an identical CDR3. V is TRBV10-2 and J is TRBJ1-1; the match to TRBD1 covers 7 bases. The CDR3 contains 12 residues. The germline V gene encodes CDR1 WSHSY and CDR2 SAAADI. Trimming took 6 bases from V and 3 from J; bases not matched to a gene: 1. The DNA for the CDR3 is TGCGCCAGCAGAACAGGGGACACTGAAGCTTTCTTT. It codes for CASRTGDTEAFF.

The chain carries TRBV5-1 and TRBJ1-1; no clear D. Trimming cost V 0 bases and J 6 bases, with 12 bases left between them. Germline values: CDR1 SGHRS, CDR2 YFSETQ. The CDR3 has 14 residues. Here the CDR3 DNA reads TGCGCCAGCAGCTTGGGGGCAGAGCTACCTGAAGCTTTCTTT. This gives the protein CASSLGAELPEAFF.

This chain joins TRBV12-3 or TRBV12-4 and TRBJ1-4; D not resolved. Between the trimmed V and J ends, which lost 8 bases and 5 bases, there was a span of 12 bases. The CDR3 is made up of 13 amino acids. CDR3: CASAWTPNEKLFF. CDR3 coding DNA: TGTGCCAGCGCGTGGACTCCAAATGAAAAACTGTTTTTT.

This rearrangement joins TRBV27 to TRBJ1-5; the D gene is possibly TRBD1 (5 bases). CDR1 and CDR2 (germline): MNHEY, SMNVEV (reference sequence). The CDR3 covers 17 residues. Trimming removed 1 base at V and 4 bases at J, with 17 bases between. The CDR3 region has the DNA TGTGCCAGCAGTTTATACCAATCGCAGGGTCATAATCAGCCCCAGCATTTT. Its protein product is CASSLYQSQGHNQPQHF.

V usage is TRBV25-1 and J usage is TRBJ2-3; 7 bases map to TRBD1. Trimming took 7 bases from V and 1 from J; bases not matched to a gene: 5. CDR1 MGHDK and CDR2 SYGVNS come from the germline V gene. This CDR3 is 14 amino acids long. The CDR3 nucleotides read TGTGCCAGCACCAAAGGGACAGGCACAGATACGCAGTATTTT. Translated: CASTKGTGTDTQYF.

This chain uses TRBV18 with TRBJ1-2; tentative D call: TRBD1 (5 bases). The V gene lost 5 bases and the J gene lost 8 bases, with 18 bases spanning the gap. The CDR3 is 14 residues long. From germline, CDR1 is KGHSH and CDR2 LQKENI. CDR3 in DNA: TGTGCCAGCTCAAAATTCGGGGGTGAGGAAGGCTACACCTTC. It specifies CASSKFGGEEGYTF.

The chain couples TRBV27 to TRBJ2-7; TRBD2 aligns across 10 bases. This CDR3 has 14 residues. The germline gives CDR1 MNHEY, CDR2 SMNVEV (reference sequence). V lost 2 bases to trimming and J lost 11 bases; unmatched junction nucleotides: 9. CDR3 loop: CASSLGASGRPKYF. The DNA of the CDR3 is TGTGCCAGCAGTTTAGGAGCTAGCGGGAGACCTAAGTACTTC.

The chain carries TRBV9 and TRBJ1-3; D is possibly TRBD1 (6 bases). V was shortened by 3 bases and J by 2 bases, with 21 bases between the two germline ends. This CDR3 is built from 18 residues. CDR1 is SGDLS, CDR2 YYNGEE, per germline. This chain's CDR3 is CASSAARGDKTTGNTIYF. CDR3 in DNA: TGTGCCAGCAGCGCCGCTAGAGGGGACAAAACAACTGGAAACACCATATATTTT.

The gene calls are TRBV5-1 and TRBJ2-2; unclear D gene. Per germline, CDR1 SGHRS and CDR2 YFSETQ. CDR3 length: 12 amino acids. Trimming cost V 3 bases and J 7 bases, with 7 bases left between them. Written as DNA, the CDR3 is TGCGCCAGCAGCTATAACTACGGGGAGCTGTTTTTT. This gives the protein CASSYNYGELFF.

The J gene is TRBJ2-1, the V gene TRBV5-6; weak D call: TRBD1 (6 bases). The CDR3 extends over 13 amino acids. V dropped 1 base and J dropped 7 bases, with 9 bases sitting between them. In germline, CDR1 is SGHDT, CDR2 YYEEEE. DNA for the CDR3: TGTGCCAGCAGCTTGACAGGGAGAAATGAGCAGTTCTTC. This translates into CASSLTGRNEQFF.

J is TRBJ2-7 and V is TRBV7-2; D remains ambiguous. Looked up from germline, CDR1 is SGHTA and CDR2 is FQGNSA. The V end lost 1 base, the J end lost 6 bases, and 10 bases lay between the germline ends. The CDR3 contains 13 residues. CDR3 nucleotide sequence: TGTGCCAGCAGCTTAGGAGGCCCCCGCGAGCAGTACTTC. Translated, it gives CASSLGGPREQYF.

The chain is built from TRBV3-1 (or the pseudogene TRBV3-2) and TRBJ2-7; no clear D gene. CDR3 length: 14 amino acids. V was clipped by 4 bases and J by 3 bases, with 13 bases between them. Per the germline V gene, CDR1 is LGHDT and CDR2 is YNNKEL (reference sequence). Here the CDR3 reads CASSPNVADYEQYF. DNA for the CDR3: TGTGCCAGCAGCCCTAATGTGGCGGACTACGAGCAGTACTTC.

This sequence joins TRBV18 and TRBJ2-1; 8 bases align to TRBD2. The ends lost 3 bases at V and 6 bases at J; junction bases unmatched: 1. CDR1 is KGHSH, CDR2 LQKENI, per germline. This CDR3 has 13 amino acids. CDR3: CASSPGTSNEQFF. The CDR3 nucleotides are TGTGCCAGCTCACCTGGGACTAGCAATGAGCAGTTCTTC.

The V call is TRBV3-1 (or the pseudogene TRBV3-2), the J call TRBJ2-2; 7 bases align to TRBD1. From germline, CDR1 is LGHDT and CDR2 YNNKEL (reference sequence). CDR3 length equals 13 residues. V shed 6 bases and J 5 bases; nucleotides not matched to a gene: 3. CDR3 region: CASSETGTGELFF. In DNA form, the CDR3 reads TGTGCCAGCAGTGAGACAGGGACCGGGGAGCTGTTTTTT.

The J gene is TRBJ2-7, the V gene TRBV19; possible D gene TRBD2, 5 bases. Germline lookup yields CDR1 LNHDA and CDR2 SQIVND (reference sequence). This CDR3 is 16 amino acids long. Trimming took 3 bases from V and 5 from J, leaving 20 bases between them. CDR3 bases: TGTGCCAGTAGTATCGGGCGGAGCGGAGGTCGCAACGAGCAGTACTTC. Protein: CASSIGRSGGRNEQYF. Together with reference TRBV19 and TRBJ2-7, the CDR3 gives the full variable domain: DGGITQSPKYLFRKEGQNVTLSCEQNLNHDAMYWYRQDPGQGLRLIYYSQIVNDFQKGDIAEGYSVSREKKESFPLTVTSAQKNPTAFYLCASSIGRSGGRNEQYFGPGTRLTVT.

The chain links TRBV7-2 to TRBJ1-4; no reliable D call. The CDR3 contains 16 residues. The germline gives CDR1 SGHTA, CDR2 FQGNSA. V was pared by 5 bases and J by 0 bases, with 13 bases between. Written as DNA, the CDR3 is TGTGCCAGCAGCATCACAGTAACCGCAACTAATGAAAAACTGTTTTTT. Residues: CASSITVTATNEKLFF.

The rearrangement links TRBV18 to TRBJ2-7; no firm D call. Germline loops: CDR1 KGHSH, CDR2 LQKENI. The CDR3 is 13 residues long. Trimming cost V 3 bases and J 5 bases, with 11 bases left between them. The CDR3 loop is CASSPLLRDEQYF. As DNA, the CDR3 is TGTGCCAGCTCACCGCTACTTCGGGACGAGCAGTACTTC. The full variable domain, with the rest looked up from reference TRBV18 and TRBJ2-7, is NAGVMQNPRHLVRRRGQEARLRCSPMKGHSHVYWYRQLPEEGLKFMVYLQKENIIDESGMPKERFSAEFPKEGPSILRIQQVVRGDSAAYFCASSPLLRDEQYFGPGTRLTVT.

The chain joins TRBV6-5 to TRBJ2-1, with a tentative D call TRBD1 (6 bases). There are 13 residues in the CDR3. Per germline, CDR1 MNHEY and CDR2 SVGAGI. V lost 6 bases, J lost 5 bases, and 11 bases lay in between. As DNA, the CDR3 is TGTGCCAGCAGCCGGACAGATAACAATGAGCAGTTCTTC. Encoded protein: CASSRTDNNEQFF.

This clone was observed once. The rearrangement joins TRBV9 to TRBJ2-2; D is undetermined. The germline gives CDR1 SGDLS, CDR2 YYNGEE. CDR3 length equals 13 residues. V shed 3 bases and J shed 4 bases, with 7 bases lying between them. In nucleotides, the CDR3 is TGTGCCAGCAGCGCAAAAGCCACCGGGGAGCTGTTTTTT. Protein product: CASSAKATGELFF.

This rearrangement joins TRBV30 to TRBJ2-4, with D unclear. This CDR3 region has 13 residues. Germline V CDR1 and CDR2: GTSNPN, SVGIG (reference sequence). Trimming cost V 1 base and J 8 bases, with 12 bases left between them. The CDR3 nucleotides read TGTGCCTGGAGTGAGACTGGGTGGGACATTCAGTACTTC. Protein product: CAWSETGWDIQYF.

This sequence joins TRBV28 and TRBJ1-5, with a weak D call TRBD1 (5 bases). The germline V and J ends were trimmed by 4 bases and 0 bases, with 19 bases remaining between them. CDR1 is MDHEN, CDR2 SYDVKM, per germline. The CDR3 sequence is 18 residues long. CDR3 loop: CASSSFGAGGYSNQPQHF. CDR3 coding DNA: TGTGCCAGCAGTTCCTTCGGGGCCGGGGGATATAGCAATCAGCCCCAGCATTTT.

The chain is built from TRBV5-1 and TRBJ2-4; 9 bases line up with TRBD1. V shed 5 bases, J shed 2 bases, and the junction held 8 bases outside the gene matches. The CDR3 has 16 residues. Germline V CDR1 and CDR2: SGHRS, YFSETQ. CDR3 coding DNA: TGCGCCAGCAGGGGTCGGGACAGGGCAACCAAAAACATTCAGTACTTC. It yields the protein CASRGRDRATKNIQYF.